This T cell receptor (beta chain) was recovered during a study of blood T cell repertoires in COVID-19. The ends lost 3 bases at V and 3 bases at J; junction bases unmatched: 11. The CDR3 totals 18 residues. Germline V lookup: CDR1 MDHEN, CDR2 SYDVKM. Authors' data handling: Amplified reference gene primers provided the basis for estimating nucleated cell counts. Some clones are missing from TCRdb's copy, which holds only in-frame ones; the method was immunoSEQ multiplex PCR. V, J and clone size were drawn from that table, and D and trimming were deduced from the DNA. The profile shows about 240,000 clones, roughly 80% of them singletons.

This sequence joins TRBV28 and TRBJ2-2; 9 bases map to TRBD1. Sequencing was carried out using peripheral blood. The TCR was taken from a woman of 80 years or more with acute or convalescent COVID-19. The CDR3 nucleotides are TGTGCCAGCAGTTTTTCTTCCGGGACAGGGTACGACACCGGGGAGCTGTTTTTT. Protein product: CASSFSSGTGYDTGELFF.